This TCR beta chain derives from a study of blood T cells in healthy people across ages. Samples each yielded at least 5 micrograms of total RNA. V lost 8 bases, J lost 0 bases, and 14 bases lay in between. Germline CDR1 and CDR2: SGHVS and FQNEAQ. CDR3 size: 15 residues. Sample-barcoded 5' priming and a J-beta primer mix drove a second PCR of roughly 7 to 11 cycles. Using its own MiXCR run on the 5' RACE reads, TCRdb lists one record per CDR3 protein. The repertoire consists of approximately 800,000 distinct CDR3 sequences, with 46% occurring once and the leading ten covering roughly 20%. The chain links TRBV7-8 to TRBJ2-1, with no clear D. The specimen sequenced was blood. This clonotype originated in an elderly man in good health. CDR3 in DNA: TGTGCCAGCCTGACCTTACCGAGCTCCTACAATGAGCAGTTCTTC. Translating gives CASLTLPSSYNEQFF.